The T cell receptor beta chain described here comes from a study of cytomegalovirus exposure and HLA in healthy donors (TCRdb year 2017). About the study as a whole: According to an earlier analysis of 587 of the donors, some 170 million T cells yielded 117 million unique TCR beta sequences and about 300 Gb of sequence data. Roughly 320 gigabases of sequencing data and 70 million to 100 million unique TCR sequences made up an early release that covered over 550 HLA-typed donors. Among the approximately 400 genotyped donors, about 83% belonged to the genetic ancestry cluster associated with self-reported Caucasian donors. The aim of the study was to test whether cataloging public T cell receptors could identify signatures of past pathogen exposure. The T cell repertoires of around 670 subjects were profiled by immunosequencing and related to cytomegalovirus serostatus. In addition to the first cohort of hundreds of subjects, a separate validation cohort of 100 to 150 different subjects was used. High-throughput TCR immunosequencing, statistical association of individual TCRs with disease status, and machine learning were combined to predict cytomegalovirus infection status. A later analysis re-examined previously published TCR beta repertoires from about 700 donors and added high-resolution HLA genotyping to investigate patterns of TCR occurrence. Rather than drawing on any new phenotypic data, the later analysis identified candidate immune exposures from TCR beta sequences and the way those sequences occurred across donors. An earlier analysis of approximately 640 of the donors applied high-throughput TCR beta sequencing to assess whether each TCR beta V gene segment acted as functional or pseudogenic. Donor age, sex, ethnicity and CMV serostatus were compiled together with the repertoire data. In a later genetic analysis, genome-wide SNP genotypes for about 55% of the 666 donors were used, and that subset was treated as a discovery cohort. All discovery cohort repertoires had been generated on a single sequencing platform. Class I and class II HLA loci were covered by the typing at four-digit resolution. The number of typed donors differed by locus: 629-630 for A, B, C, DRB1 and DQB1; 500 to 550 for DQA1; over 600 for DPA1; and roughly 470 for DPB1. Because of strong linkage in the cohort, five DR-DQ haplotypes were treated as single units for association and clustering. On average, around 240,000 unique TCR beta nucleotide sequences were sequenced per donor among a few hundred genotyped donors of the cohort, with roughly 18% of those sequences being non-productive.

For this clone: This clone's antigen is unknown. Base qualities are not recorded, but no much larger clone differs from it by a single base.

Sequences SGHTA (CDR1) and FQGTGA (CDR2) are obtained from the germline V gene. Unmatched junction bases come to 18, with V trimmed by 5 bases and J by 4 bases. The CDR3 covers 18 residues, taking in both the cysteine and the phenylalanine. The read is trimmed to its CDR3 DNA, 54 bases read in frame from base 1. The full study reports these points: A later genetic analysis associated a missense DCLRE1C variant with V-gene and J-gene trimming of TCR beta chains, and an independent cohort replicated the association. Because HLA typing was unavailable for some donors at each locus, only the typed subset was used in association tests. The classifier was reported to diagnose cytomegalovirus status with high specificity and sensitivity in both the original cohort and the validation cohort. A cluster of highly shared sequence variants was judged likely to represent a technical artifact of the sequencing pipeline. A further reported finding was that TCR beta sequences accurately predicted the HLA-A and HLA-B alleles for most subjects in the first cohort. In a later genetic analysis, fewer N-insertions in productive TCRs were reported among donors in an Asian-associated ancestry cluster than the approximately 670-donor mean. A few of the identified cytomegalovirus-associated TCR beta chains were confirmed in vitro to be specific for cytomegalovirus antigens. In a later analysis, TCR association rates were found to vary across HLA loci, with the most associated TCRs seen for DRB1 alleles and the fewest for HLA-C alleles. Some IMGT-functional V segments, including TRBV6-2 and TRBV6-3, could not be told apart with the 87-base-pair reads, so those segments were excluded. CMV serostatus was the only immune exposure information available for the cohort. Linkage disequilibrium might explain the correlated functional status among segregating V segments, but an unknown experimental factor could not be excluded. At a false discovery rate of 0.05, a later analysis linked roughly 17,000 TCR beta sequences to specific HLA alleles. A later analysis reported that several top co-occurrence clusters appeared linked to parvovirus B19, influenza, CMV and Epstein-Barr virus. An earlier analysis of 587 of the donors showed that most TCR beta V segments appeared in productive rearrangements either about 90% or about 30% of the time, which broadly matched IMGT annotations. In a later analysis, HLA-associated TCR beta chains were found to be more clonally expanded and to have lower generation probabilities than equally common non-associated chains. According to a later analysis, most CMV-associated TCR beta chains appeared to be HLA-restricted, and the HLA associations seemed to be driven largely by CMV exposure. Only TCR beta chains were sequenced in this cohort, and the absence of alpha or paired-chain data limited detectable features. Most TCR sequences were seen in very few donors, while some public TCRs were found in many individuals. The presence/absence analyses assumed that sequencing depth was roughly uniform across donors, and that assumption may not be true. Roughly 15 rarely observed V segments, including chromosome 9 orphons, were excluded from the earlier analysis of some 590 of the donors because counts were too low. It was suggested by the authors that the approach could potentially be generalized to other disease states and immunological phenotypes. The study listed approximately 160 TCR beta chains as associated with cytomegalovirus. Strong co-occurrence of HLA alleles, especially DR and DQ, made assigning TCR associations to individual alleles difficult.

Libraries were constructed by the immunoSEQ multiplex PCR assay. The multiplex PCR relied on a mix of 60 forward primers for TCR Vbeta segments and 13 reverse primers for TCR Jbeta segments. Amplification of the CDR3 region of rearranged TCR beta genes was performed with a multiplex PCR assay on genomic DNA. The Illumina HiSeq System was used to sequence the amplified TCR beta libraries as 87-base-pair reads. Turning to the authors' computational methods: Across the 600 to 700 repertoires, a later analysis counted some 80 million unique TCR beta chains, roughly 11 million of which were shared by at least two donors. Raw reads were error-corrected and collapsed into unique sequences by a nearest-neighbor algorithm in which closely related sequences were merged to remove PCR and sequencing errors. V, D and J gene segments were assigned by aligning CDR3 sequences to IMGT reference sequences. For a sequence to be retained, a match of at least six nucleotides was required to both a V gene segment and a J gene segment. A rearrangement counted as productive if the CDR3 had no stop codons and remained in frame with V and J, and every other rearrangement counted as non-productive. Following IMGT convention, CDR3 was defined as the stretch from the second conserved V-encoded cysteine to the conserved J-encoded phenylalanine. The earlier analysis of about 610 of the donors excluded sequences that lacked an unambiguous match to a single V gene segment. An earlier analysis of 587 of the donors called V segments functional above 56.7% productive rearrangements and segregating when the between-donor standard deviation exceeded 5%. A statistical classification framework was developed to diagnose cytomegalovirus status using the catalog of TCR beta chain sequences. In a later analysis, V and J genes were assigned by comparing TCR nucleotide sequences against IMGT/GENE-DB human TR gene sequences. In a later analysis, CDR3 sequences and most-parsimonious VDJ recombination scenarios were assigned using the TCRdist pipeline. In a later analysis, each TCR beta chain was defined by its CDR3 amino acid sequence together with its V-gene family, and reads without a unique V-gene family were excluded. To address suspected cross-contamination and a sequencing artifact, a later analysis removed approximately 590 highly shared, low-generation-probability nucleotide sequences. For each public chain, a later analysis derived a clonal expansion index from normalized ranks of inferred template counts within each repertoire. In a later analysis, generation probabilities were computed with a VDJ recombination model fitted to out-of-frame rearrangements, and the resulting probabilities were checked against IGoR. In a later analysis, hypergeometric tests were used to score TCR-TCR, TCR-HLA and TCR-CMV co-occurrence, with a repertoire-size bias correction applied to TCR pairs. False discovery rates were estimated in a later analysis by permuting HLA or CMV assignments 20 times. In a later analysis, co-occurring TCRs were grouped using DBSCAN, and TCRdist sequence similarity was added for clustering within HLA-allele-positive subsets. Co-occurrence clustering excluded repertoires with fewer than 30,000 or more than 120,000 public chains, plus five with anomalous nucleotide sharing. TCRdb limited this immuneACCESS table to in-frame rearrangements with V and J called. A share of clones is missing; checked studies link under half to unresolved V genes, and the rest is unexplained. V and J calls and clone size are given by that table; D and trimming were obtained from the DNA. A total of roughly 250,000 clones appear in this sample, about four fifths of them only once. The leading ten clones occupy 1.5% to 2.5% of the sample.

In total, 500 to 700 healthy bone marrow donors made up the cohort. At the time of sampling, every cohort member was nominally healthy, though immune exposures that went unrecorded were likely present. The donor was CMV seropositive and was included in the group of 300 or so seropositive cohort members. Each donor provided a peripheral blood sample, and peripheral blood mononuclear cells were used for TCR beta sequencing. The Qiagen DNeasy Blood Extraction Kit was used to extract genomic DNA from the blood cell samples. The receptor was derived from a middle-aged woman in good health and CMV-seropositive. The sample taken for sequencing was PBMCs. The receptor chain draws on TRBV7-3 and TRBJ1-2; 8 central bases correspond to TRBD1. The nucleotides read TGTGCCAGCAGCCCCCTTGGGGCCAATGACAGGGGTACCTATGGCTACACCTTC. It translates as CASSPLGANDRGTYGYTF.